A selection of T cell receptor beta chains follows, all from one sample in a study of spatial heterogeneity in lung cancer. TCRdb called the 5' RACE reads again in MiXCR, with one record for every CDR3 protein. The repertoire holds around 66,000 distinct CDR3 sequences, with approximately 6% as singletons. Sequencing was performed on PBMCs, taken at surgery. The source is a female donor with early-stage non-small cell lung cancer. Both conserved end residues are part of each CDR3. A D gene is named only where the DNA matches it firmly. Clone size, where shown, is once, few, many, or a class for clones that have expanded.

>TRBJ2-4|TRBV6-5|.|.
CASSYSRGTDIQYF
TGTGCCAGCAGTTACTCAAGGGGGACGGACATTCAGTACTTC
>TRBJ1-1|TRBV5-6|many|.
CASSLVPAEAFF
TGTGCCAGCAGCTTGGTGCCAGCTGAAGCTTTCTTT
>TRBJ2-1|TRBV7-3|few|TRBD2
CASGRGVGNEQFF
TGTGCCAGCGGGAGGGGAGTGGGAAATGAGCAGTTCTTC
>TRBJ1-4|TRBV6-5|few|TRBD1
CASSYRDRGREKLFF
TGTGCCAGCAGTTACCGGGACAGGGGCCGCGAAAAACTGTTTTTT
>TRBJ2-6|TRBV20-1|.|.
CSARDLRSSGANVLTF
TGCAGTGCTAGAGATCTTCGCAGCTCTGGGGCCAACGTCCTGACTTTC
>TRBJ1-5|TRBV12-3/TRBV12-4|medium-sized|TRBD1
CASRRTGANQPQHF
TGTGCCAGCAGACGGACAGGGGCTAATCAGCCCCAGCATTTT
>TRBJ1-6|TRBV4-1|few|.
CASSHNRVSDSPLHF
TGCGCCAGCAGCCACAACAGGGTATCGGATTCACCCCTCCACTTT
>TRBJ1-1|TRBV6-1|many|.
CASRTGREGTEAFF
TGTGCCAGCAGAACGGGCAGGGAAGGCACTGAAGCTTTCTTT
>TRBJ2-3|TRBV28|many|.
CASSPGGGRTDTQYF
TGTGCCAGCAGTCCAGGGGGCGGGAGGACAGATACGCAGTATTTT
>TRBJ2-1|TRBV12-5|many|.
CASGLVRREQFF
TGTGCTAGTGGTTTGGTACGGAGGGAGCAGTTCTTC
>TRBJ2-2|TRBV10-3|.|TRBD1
CAISEGTGGGGELFF
TGTGCCATCAGTGAAGGGACAGGGGGAGGCGGGGAGCTGTTTTTT